Listed below are T cell receptor beta chains from one sample, sequenced in a study of read filtering for tumor transcriptome and immune sequencing. TCRdb re-called the reads through MiXCR, storing one row per CDR3 protein. This table has thousands of distinct CDR3 sequences, about a quarter appearing once. Sequencing was carried out using a population of CD138-negative cells sorted from bone marrow. The receptors were sampled from a donor aged 40 or older with multiple myeloma. Each CDR3 is given with its conserved first and last residue. Each record gives: V gene, clone size, J gene, D gene, CDR3 DNA, CDR3 protein. The D gene is left open where the match is weak. Clone size is given for some rows only: seen once, a few or many times, or a class if the clone is expanded.

TRBV7-8	many	TRBJ2-7	-	TGTGCCAGCAGCTTGGGCGCTAGCTTTTACTACGAGCAGTACTTC	CASSLGASFYYEQYF
TRBV2	many	TRBJ1-4	-	TGTGCCAGCAGGCCAGGGGAAAAACTGTTTTTT	CASRPGEKLFF
TRBV9	-	TRBJ2-3	-	TGTTCCAGCAGCAGACTAACGGGTCTCGCAGATACGCAGTATTTT	CSSSRLTGLADTQYF
TRBV7-8	many	TRBJ2-2	-	TGTGCCAGCAGCTCACAAGGTTCGACTAGGAACACCGGGGAGCTGTTTTTT	CASSSQGSTRNTGELFF
TRBV4-1	many	TRBJ1-2	-	TGCGCCAGCAGCCAAGACAGGGTGGGGCGATATGGCTACACCTTC	CASSQDRVGRYGYTF
TRBV7-2	many	TRBJ1-1	-	TGTGCCAGCAGCCCCCGCACTGACAGTGCTGACGCTTTCTTT	CASSPRTDSADAFF
TRBV2	few	TRBJ1-5	-	TGTGCCAGCAGTGAACAGGGAGGGCGTCAGCCCCAGCATTTT	CASSEQGGRQPQHF
TRBV2	many	TRBJ2-2	-	TGTGCCAGCACCATGCTGACGGCGAACACCGGGGAGCTGTTTTTT	CASTMLTANTGELFF
TRBV7-8	-	TRBJ1-6	-	TGTGCCAGCAGCTTATGGGACCGAGATAATTCACCCCTCCACTTT	CASSLWDRDNSPLHF
TRBV2	many	TRBJ1-2	-	TGTGCCAGCAGTGATGAAATTAGATTTAACTATGGCTACACCTTC	CASSDEIRFNYGYTF
TRBV6-2/TRBV6-3	many	TRBJ1-1	-	TGTGCCAGCAGCGCCGGACAGCACACTGAAGCTTTCTTT	CASSAGQHTEAFF